The 25 T cell receptor beta chains listed next were all sequenced from one sample in a study of yellow fever vaccine responses in identical twins (dated by TCRdb to the late 2010s). Receptor amplification or capture employed RT-PCR. TCRdb records Illumina HiSeq 2500 as the sequencer. The raw public data were reprocessed by TCRdb itself: fastp quality trimming at Q25, MiXCR clonotype calling, in-frame beta chains only. Here each entry gathers all rows of one CDR3 protein and keeps the most common genes and DNA. In all, the sample holds under 20,000 distinct CDR3 sequences, and about 65% of those were seen once. Clones ranked in the top ten supply about 2.5% of the sample. Material: T cells from blood (PBMCs), unsorted or a sorted subset (not recorded which), obtained before or after yellow fever vaccination (not recorded which). These receptors were obtained from a woman aged 18 to 35 who received the yellow fever vaccine. Donor details come from another sample of the same person, matched by shared clones.

This clonotype was picked up a small number of times. Here the CDR3 DNA reads TGTGCCAGCAGCTTACTAAGGACTGCGGGGGCCTACGAGCAGTACTTC. Its translation: CASSLLRTAGAYEQYF. The chain has TRBV11-3 and TRBJ2-7, with 7 nucleotides matching TRBD2. The CDR3 is 16 amino acids. Trimming removed 2 bases from V and 2 bases from J; junction bases left unmatched: 9. The germline V gene has CDR1 SGHNT and CDR2 YENEEA.

This clonotype was seen once. The DNA of the CDR3 is TGTGCCAGCAGTGATAACCAGGATCAGCCCCAGCATTTT. Its translation is CASSDNQDQPQHF. The chain has TRBV2 and TRBJ1-5; no firm D call. Germline CDR1 is SNHLY and CDR2 is FYNNEI. V shed 3 bases and J shed 5 bases, with 8 bases lying between them. This CDR3 is 13 amino acids long.

V gene TRBV7-9 combines with J gene TRBJ2-3, with D possibly being TRBD1 (5 bases). The germline gives CDR1 SEHNR, CDR2 FQNEAQ (reference sequence). Trimming stripped 4 bases from V and 5 bases from J, with 10 bases between. This CDR3 contains 13 residues. The CDR3 sequence is CASSSPGIDTQYF. CDR3 DNA: TGTGCCAGCAGCTCCCCAGGGATAGATACGCAGTATTTT.

The chain is built from TRBV2 and TRBJ2-1; D call uncertain. Germline V gene sequence: CDR1 SNHLY, CDR2 FYNNEI. The V end lost 5 bases, the J end lost 0 bases, and 11 bases lay between the germline ends. The CDR3 covers 15 residues. Here the CDR3 DNA reads TGTGCCAGCAGTTCGCCATATCACTCCTACAATGAGCAGTTCTTC. It codes for CASSSPYHSYNEQFF.

The chain links TRBV12-3 or TRBV12-4 to TRBJ2-7; no clear D. Trimming stripped 2 bases from V and 0 bases from J, with 5 bases between. The CDR3 spans 13 residues. The CDR3 sequence: CASSLTSSYEQYF. The CDR3 nucleotides read TGTGCCAGCAGTTTAACCAGCTCCTACGAGCAGTACTTC.

The V and J genes are TRBV2 and TRBJ2-3, with D uncertain. Looked up from germline, CDR1 is SNHLY and CDR2 is FYNNEI. Trimming pared 7 bases from V and 2 bases from J, leaving 13 bases between. The CDR3 length is 14 residues. For the CDR3, the DNA is TGTGCCAGCAATGACCGTGGGAACACAGATACGCAGTATTTT. The encoded protein is CASNDRGNTDTQYF.

CDR3 sequence (DNA): TGCAGCGTTCGTGTTGCAAATGAGCAGTTCTTC. Residues: CSVRVANEQFF. This chain links TRBV29-1 with TRBJ2-1; D remains unclear. Germline lookup yields CDR1 SQVTM and CDR2 ANQGSEA. Trimming took off 5 bases at V and 7 bases at J, with 9 bases between the two ends. The CDR3 totals 11 residues.

This clonotype was seen only once. The genes are TRBV6-2 or TRBV6-3 and TRBJ1-5; the match to TRBD1 covers 8 bases. The CDR3 is 15 amino acids. Germline values: CDR1 MNHEY, CDR2 SVGEGT. Trimming cost V 2 bases and J 1 base; bases outside gene matches: 1. CDR3 bases: TGTGCCAGCAGTTACCGGACAGGGAGCAATCAGCCCCAGCATTTT. Protein sequence: CASSYRTGSNQPQHF.

This clonotype has only a few counts. The gene calls are TRBV3-1 and TRBJ2-1; D call uncertain. Trimming removed 2 bases at V and 13 bases at J, with 15 bases between. Germline V gene sequence: CDR1 LGHDT, CDR2 YNNKEL (reference sequence). The CDR3 contains 13 residues. The chain's CDR3 is CASSQIDRAEQFF. The DNA of the CDR3 is TGTGCCAGCAGCCAAATCGATAGGGCTGAACAGTTCTTC.

V gene TRBV11-3 combines with J gene TRBJ2-1; D not certain. CDR1 SGHNT and CDR2 YENEEA come from the germline V gene. The CDR3 totals 15 residues. Trimming removed 3 bases from V and 5 bases from J, with 14 bases in between. The CDR3 is CASSFGPSADNEQFF. In DNA form, the CDR3 reads TGTGCCAGCAGCTTCGGCCCCAGTGCGGACAATGAGCAGTTCTTC. The full variable domain, its missing parts supplied by reference TRBV11-3 and TRBJ2-1, is EAGVVQSPRYKIIEKKQPVAFWCNPISGHNTLYWYLQNLGQGPELLIRYENEEAVDDSQLPKDRFSAERLKGVDSTLKIQPAELGDSAVYLCASSFGPSADNEQFFGPGTRLTVL.

The V call is TRBV2, the J call TRBJ2-2; a possible D gene is TRBD1 (6 bases). V gave up 7 bases and J gave up 3 bases, with 12 bases separating them. Germline V lookup: CDR1 SNHLY, CDR2 FYNNEI. There are 14 residues in the CDR3. CDR3 sequence (DNA): TGTGCCAGCATGTCGGACAGCTACACCGGGGAGCTGTTTTTT. Its protein product is CASMSDSYTGELFF. Filled out from reference TRBV2 and TRBJ2-2, the complete variable domain reads EPEVTQTPSHQVTQMGQEVILRCVPISNHLYFYWYRQILGQKVEFLVSFYNNEISEKSEIFDDQFSVERPDGSNFTLKIRSTKLEDSAMYFCASMSDSYTGELFFGEGSRLTVL.

The genes are TRBV6-5 and TRBJ2-7; TRBD1 aligns across 7 bases. Germline loops: CDR1 MNHEY, CDR2 SVGAGI. With 4 bases clipped from V and 1 base from J, the junction kept 7 bases outside the gene matches. The CDR3 sequence is 15 residues long. CDR3 loop: CASSSTGASSYEQYF. DNA of the CDR3: TGTGCCAGCAGTTCCACAGGGGCGTCGTCCTACGAGCAGTACTTC.

This clonotype was counted a few times. The J gene is TRBJ1-4, the V gene TRBV12-3 or TRBV12-4; D uncertain. V lost 3 bases and J 11 bases, leaving 16 bases between the germline ends. The CDR3 extends over 14 amino acids. The DNA of the CDR3 is TGTGCCAGCAGTTTTAGGGAAAGGGTGGGGAAACTGTTTTTT. Translation gives CASSFRERVGKLFF.

The rearrangement joins TRBV7-9 to TRBJ1-1; D gene unclear. The CDR3 runs 12 residues. Trimming shortened V by 5 bases and J by 5 bases, and 9 bases separated the two germline ends. From germline, CDR1 is SEHNR and CDR2 FQNEAQ (reference sequence). The CDR3 DNA sequence: TGTGCCAGCAGCGGACCGGGGACTGAAGCTTTCTTT. Translating gives CASSGPGTEAFF.

The chain combines TRBV29-1 with TRBJ2-5; 7 positions match TRBD2. The CDR3 consists of 14 residues. Unmatched junction bases numbered 10, after V lost 7 bases and J lost 2 bases. Germline V gene lookup returns CDR1 SQVTM and CDR2 ANQGSEA. In DNA form, the CDR3 reads TGCAGCGCCTCGGGGGGAAAAAGTCAAGAGACCCAGTACTTC. Translated: CSASGGKSQETQYF.

The chain joins TRBV20-1 to TRBJ2-1; D tentatively reads TRBD1 or TRBD2 (5 bases each). The germline V gene has CDR1 DFQATT and CDR2 SNEGSKA (reference sequence). V was cut by 1 base and J by 5 bases, with 12 bases left in between. The CDR3 covers 14 residues. CDR3 sequence (DNA): TGCAGTGCTAGAGTTCGGGGCGCACACAATGAGCAGTTCTTC. Its translation: CSARVRGAHNEQFF.

As DNA, the CDR3 is TGTGCCAGCAGTTTACGGGGGAACACTGAAGCTTTCTTT. It codes for CASSLRGNTEAFF. This chain joins TRBV27 and TRBJ1-1; D call uncertain. The CDR3 extends over 13 amino acids. The V gene lost 2 bases and the J gene lost 1 base, with 5 bases spanning the gap. CDR1 and CDR2 from the germline V gene are MNHEY and SMNVEV (reference sequence).

The rearrangement joins TRBV6-5 to TRBJ1-6; the D gene is possibly TRBD1 (5 bases). Trimming shortened V by 2 bases and J by 0 bases, and 11 bases separated the two germline ends. There are 17 residues in the CDR3. CDR1 MNHEY and CDR2 SVGAGI come from the germline V gene. The CDR3 loop reads CASSYGRVSSYNSPLHF. The CDR3 DNA reads TGTGCCAGCAGTTACGGCAGGGTGAGCTCCTATAATTCACCCCTCCACTTT.

Notes on this clonotype: The final CDR3 position lacks the conserved phenylalanine or tryptophan, pointing to a likely read error. The CDR3 here is CASSGRALRTEAFL. The CDR3 bases are TGTGCCAGCAGCGGCCGAGCCCTACGCACTGAAGCTTTCTTA. The gene calls are TRBV13 and TRBJ1-1; D gene uncertain. V was trimmed by 5 bases and J by 4 bases, leaving 14 bases between them. This CDR3 has 14 residues. Germline-derived CDR1 and CDR2 are PRHDT and FYEKMQ (reference sequence).

The chain joins TRBV18 to TRBJ1-1, with TRBD1 matching 9 bases. This CDR3 region has 14 residues. Germline CDR1 reads KGHSH; CDR2 reads LQKENI. Losses at the gene ends were 4 bases for V and 2 bases for J; bases not matched to a gene: 2. The CDR3 spells CASSRDRANTEAFF. The DNA for the CDR3 is TGTGCCAGCTCACGGGACAGGGCCAACACTGAAGCTTTCTTT.

The chain is built from TRBV2 and TRBJ2-5, with no clear D. V dropped 3 bases and J dropped 7 bases, with 15 bases sitting between them. This CDR3 spans 14 amino acids. Germline CDR1 SNHLY, CDR2 FYNNEI. This chain's CDR3 is CASSESSTQRTQYF. The CDR3 nucleotides are TGTGCCAGCAGTGAGTCCTCCACTCAGCGGACCCAGTACTTC.

This chain joins TRBV20-1 and TRBJ2-1, with 9 nucleotides matching TRBD2. This CDR3 spans 18 amino acids. Per the germline V gene, CDR1 is DFQATT and CDR2 is SNEGSKA (reference sequence). V lost 3 bases to trimming and J lost 2 bases; unmatched junction nucleotides: 14. CDR3 DNA sequence: TGCAGTGCTAGGGGAATAGGCGGGAGGGCCATGACCTACAATGAGCAGTTCTTC. Translating it yields CSARGIGGRAMTYNEQFF.

This sequence joins TRBV18 and TRBJ2-5; D remains ambiguous. Germline V lookup: CDR1 KGHSH, CDR2 LQKENI. The CDR3 sequence is 14 residues long. The germline V and J ends were trimmed by 3 bases and 1 base, with 9 bases remaining between them. The CDR3 region is CASSPHPPQETQYF. As DNA, the CDR3 is TGTGCCAGCTCACCTCACCCCCCCCAAGAGACCCAGTACTTC.

V usage is TRBV29-1 and J usage is TRBJ2-1, with D uncertain. CDR3 length equals 12 residues. Germline lookup yields CDR1 SQVTM and CDR2 ANQGSEA. Between the trimmed V and J ends, which lost 5 bases and 7 bases, there was a span of 12 bases. The DNA for the CDR3 is TGCAGCGTTTGCTCTCTAGGGAATGAGCAGTTCTTC. Amino acid sequence: CSVCSLGNEQFF.

The chain combines TRBV2 with TRBJ1-1; 9 bases are a match to TRBD1. The CDR3 loop spans 14 amino acids. Germline V gene lookup returns CDR1 SNHLY and CDR2 FYNNEI. Losses at the gene ends were 6 bases for V and 5 bases for J; bases not matched to a gene: 7. The chain's CDR3 is CASREQGARTEAFF. CDR3 in DNA: TGTGCCAGCAGGGAACAGGGGGCTAGAACTGAAGCTTTCTTT.